These 11 T cell receptor beta chains were all obtained from the same sample, sequenced in a study of regulatory T cells in long-lasting Graves disease. Arm-PCR of CDR3 regions with iRepertoire HTBI primers generated TCR beta libraries. TCRdb reanalysed the multiplex PCR reads using MiXCR and keeps one entry per CDR3 protein. The sample has some 330,000 distinct CDR3 sequences, less than 30% seen once. Time point specified: persistent/refractory GD, antithyroid drugs over 5 years with positive TRAb. RNA from PBMCs was the source of the TCR library. The starting material was peripheral blood mononuclear cells (PBMCs), obtained when the disease was refractory, from a patient treated with antithyroid drugs. The receptors were sampled from a woman between 40 and 55 years old with Graves disease.

The chain employs TRBV29-1 and TRBJ1-5; 8 positions agree with TRBD1. Per the germline V gene, CDR1 is SQVTM and CDR2 is ANQGSEA. V lost 7 bases and J lost 4; bases outside the gene matches: 9. There are 14 residues in the CDR3. CDR3 in DNA: TGCAGCGCGACTACCGGGACAGGAAATCAGCCCCAGCATTTT. This codes for CSATTGTGNQPQHF.

The J gene is TRBJ1-1, the V gene TRBV18, with 9 bases aligning to TRBD1. V was pared by 8 bases and J by 5 bases, with 6 bases of the junction left unmatched. This CDR3 contains 13 residues. Germline-derived CDR1 and CDR2 are KGHSH and LQKENI. CDR3 in amino acids: CASGRDRDTEAFF. The DNA of the CDR3 is TGTGCCAGCGGTCGGGACAGGGATACTGAAGCTTTCTTT.

This clonotype was recorded many times. This chain links TRBV5-6 with TRBJ1-5; TRBD1 might be the D (5 bases). This CDR3 comprises 14 residues. In germline, CDR1 is SGHDT, CDR2 YYEEEE. V dropped 0 bases and J dropped 3 bases, with 7 bases sitting between them. This chain's CDR3 is CASSLGGINQPQHF. CDR3 sequence (DNA): TGTGCCAGCAGCTTGGGGGGGATCAATCAGCCCCAGCATTTT.

The genes are TRBV20-1 and TRBJ2-3; 10 bases line up with TRBD2. This CDR3 is built from 16 residues. Trimming at V came to 3 bases and at J to 3 bases, leaving 9 bases not matched to a gene. Germline loops: CDR1 DFQATT, CDR2 SNEGSKA (reference sequence). CDR3 DNA sequence: TGCAGTGCTAGGGGGCTAGCGGGAGTGTTTACAGATACGCAGTATTTT. It translates to CSARGLAGVFTDTQYF.

This clonotype was found a few times. The rearrangement joins TRBV6-1 to TRBJ2-3, with D perhaps TRBD1 (5 bases). Germline CDR1 MNHNS, CDR2 SASEGT. V was shortened by 2 bases and J by 4 bases, with 10 bases between the two germline ends. CDR3 length: 14 residues. CDR3 nucleotide sequence: TGTGCCAGCAGTGAACGACAGTCGGCAGATACGCAGTATTTT. Translating gives CASSERQSADTQYF.

The chain is built from TRBV3-1 and TRBJ1-1; TRBD1 matches 11 bases. The germline gives CDR1 LGHDT, CDR2 YNNKEL (reference sequence). Trimming took 4 bases from V and 12 from J; bases not matched to a gene: 7. The CDR3 consists of 13 residues. DNA of the CDR3: TGTGCCAGCAGCCTAGGACAGGGGGCGCGGTCTTTCTTT. It codes for CASSLGQGARSFF.

The table lists this clonotype with many counts. This chain uses TRBV6-7 with TRBJ2-5; 9 bases fit TRBD1. TRBV6-7 has ORF status, its function being uncertain. The CDR3 spans 16 residues. V dropped 0 bases and J dropped 6; count of bases not matched to a gene: 8. CDR3 in amino acids: CASSYSCWTGVKTQYF. CDR3 nucleotides: TGTGCCAGCAGTTACTCCTGTTGGACAGGGGTGAAGACCCAGTACTTC.

This clonotype has a count of ten or more. The chain carries TRBV2 and TRBJ1-4, with D maybe TRBD1 (5 bases). The CDR3 extends over 16 amino acids. Trimming removed 7 bases from V and 4 bases from J, with 19 bases in between. Looked up from germline, CDR1 is SNHLY and CDR2 is FYNNEI. The DNA for the CDR3 is TGTGCCAGCAATACAAGGGGCGCAAGACGTAATGAAAAACTGTTTTTT. Its protein product is CASNTRGARRNEKLFF.

This clonotype was counted only a few times. V and J are TRBV25-1 and TRBJ2-2; TRBD2 agrees at 9 bases. There are 15 residues in the CDR3. Germline CDR1 MGHDK, CDR2 SYGVNS. Unmatched junction bases numbered 6, after V lost 7 bases and J lost 3 bases. DNA of the CDR3: TGTGCCAGCACTTTTAGCGGGAGAGACACCGGGGAGCTGTTTTTT. The encoded protein is CASTFSGRDTGELFF.

The CDR3 DNA is TGCAGTAGCCTTTTGAGCTCCTACGAGCAGTACTTC. This codes for CSSLLSSYEQYF. J is TRBJ2-7 and V is TRBV20-1, with D uncertain. The CDR3 length is 12 residues. Trimming shortened V by 8 bases and J by 0 bases, and 11 bases separated the two germline ends. Germline CDR1 DFQATT, CDR2 SNEGSKA (reference sequence).

The V call is TRBV14, the J call TRBJ1-2, with D unclear. V lost 8 bases to trimming and J lost 10 bases, with 17 bases between them. The CDR3 runs to 12 residues. Germline lookup yields CDR1 SGHDN and CDR2 FVKESK. The CDR3, as DNA: TGTGCCAGCGGACTGGGAGGGCCGGTCTACACCTTC. This sequence encodes CASGLGGPVYTF.